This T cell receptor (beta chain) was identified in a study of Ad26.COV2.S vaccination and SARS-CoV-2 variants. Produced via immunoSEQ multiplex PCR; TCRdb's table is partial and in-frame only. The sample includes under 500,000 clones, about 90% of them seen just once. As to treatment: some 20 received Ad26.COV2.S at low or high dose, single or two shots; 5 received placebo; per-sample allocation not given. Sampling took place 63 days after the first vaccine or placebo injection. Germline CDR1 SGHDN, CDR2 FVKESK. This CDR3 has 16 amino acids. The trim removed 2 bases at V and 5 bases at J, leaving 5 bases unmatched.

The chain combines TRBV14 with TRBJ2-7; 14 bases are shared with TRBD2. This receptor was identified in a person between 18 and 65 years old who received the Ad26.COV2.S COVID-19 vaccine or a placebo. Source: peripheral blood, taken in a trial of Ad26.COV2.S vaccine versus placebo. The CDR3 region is CASSQQTGLAGDEQYF. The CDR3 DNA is TGTGCCAGCAGCCAACAAACGGGACTAGCGGGGGACGAGCAGTACTTC.